This T cell receptor (beta chain) comes out of a study of Ad26.COV2.S vaccination and SARS-CoV-2 variants. As for the study in general: The vaccine Ad26.COV2.S was put into the muscle once, or twice with 56 days between.

The treatment denotes: around 19 received Ad26.COV2.S at low or high dose, single or two shots; 5 received placebo; per-sample allocation not given. After the first vaccine or placebo injection, samples were drawn on day 63. Immunization relied on an Ad26 vector, which expressed Wuhan-strain SARS-CoV-2 spike. With respect to this clone: Its antigen is not identified.

Produced via immunoSEQ multiplex PCR; TCRdb's table is partial and in-frame only. Here the sample spans about 330,000 clones, roughly 88% being singletons. Germline CDR1 PRHDT, CDR2 FYEKMQ (reference sequence). V was cut by 2 bases and J by 7 bases, with 8 bases left in between. This CDR3 has 13 residues. Findings and caveats of the study: Reportedly, spike-specific CD8+ and CD4+ T cell responses achieved substantial breadth once vaccination had taken place. Similar non-spike TCR breadth was seen in vaccine and placebo recipients.

The source is a person between 18 and 65 years old who received the Ad26.COV2.S COVID-19 vaccine or a placebo. The sample here was peripheral blood, taken in a trial of Ad26.COV2.S vaccine versus placebo. The J gene is TRBJ2-2, the V gene TRBV13; possibly TRBD2 for D (5 bases). The CDR3 reads CASSLNRGGELFF. In nucleotides, the CDR3 is TGTGCCAGCAGCTTAAATCGGGGCGGGGAGCTGTTTTTT.